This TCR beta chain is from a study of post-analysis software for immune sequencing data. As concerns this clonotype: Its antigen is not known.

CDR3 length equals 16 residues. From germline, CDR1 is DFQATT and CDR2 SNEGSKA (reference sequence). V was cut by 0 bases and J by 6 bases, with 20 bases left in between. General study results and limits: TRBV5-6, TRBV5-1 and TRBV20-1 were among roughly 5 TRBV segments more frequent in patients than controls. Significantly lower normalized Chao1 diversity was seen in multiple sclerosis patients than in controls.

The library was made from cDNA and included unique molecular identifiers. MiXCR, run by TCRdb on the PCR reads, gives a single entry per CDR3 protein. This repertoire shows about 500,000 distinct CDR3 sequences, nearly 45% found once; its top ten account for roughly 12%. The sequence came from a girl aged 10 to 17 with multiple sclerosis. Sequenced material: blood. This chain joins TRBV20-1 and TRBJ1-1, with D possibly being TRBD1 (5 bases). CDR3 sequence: CSARDLRLRGEAEAFF. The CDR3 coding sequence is TGCAGTGCTAGAGATCTTCGTTTAAGGGGCGAAGCTGAAGCTTTCTTT.